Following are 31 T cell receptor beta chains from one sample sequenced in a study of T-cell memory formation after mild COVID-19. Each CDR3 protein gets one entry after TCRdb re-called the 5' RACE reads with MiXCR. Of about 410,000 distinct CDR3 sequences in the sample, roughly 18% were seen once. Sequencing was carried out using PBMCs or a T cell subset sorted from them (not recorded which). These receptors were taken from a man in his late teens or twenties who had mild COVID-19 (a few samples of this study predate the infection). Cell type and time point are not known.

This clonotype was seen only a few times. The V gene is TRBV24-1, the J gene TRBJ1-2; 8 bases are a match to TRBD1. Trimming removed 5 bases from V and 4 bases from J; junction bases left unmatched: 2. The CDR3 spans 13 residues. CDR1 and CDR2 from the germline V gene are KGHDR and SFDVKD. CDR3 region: CATSGTGTYGYTF. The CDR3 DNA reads TGTGCCACCAGTGGGACAGGGACCTATGGCTACACCTTC.

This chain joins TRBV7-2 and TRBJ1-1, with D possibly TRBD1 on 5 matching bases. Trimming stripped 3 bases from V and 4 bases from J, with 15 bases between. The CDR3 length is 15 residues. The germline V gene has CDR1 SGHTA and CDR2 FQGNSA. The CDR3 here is CASSFSPGRTTEAFF. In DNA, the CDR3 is TGTGCCAGCAGCTTTTCGCCGGGACGGACCACTGAAGCTTTCTTT.

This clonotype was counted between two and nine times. CDR3 in amino acids: CASSQILSSGAFF. The CDR3 bases are TGTGCCAGCAGCCAAATCCTTTCCTCCGGAGCTTTCTTT. The gene calls are TRBV3-1 and TRBJ1-1; D not certain. The germline CDR1 and CDR2 sequences are LGHDT and YNNKEL (reference sequence). Trimming took 2 bases from V and 10 from J, leaving 14 bases between them. The CDR3 loop spans 13 amino acids.

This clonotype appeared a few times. CDR3 loop: CASGSTRLIGYNEQFF. As DNA, the CDR3 is TGTGCCAGCGGGAGTACCCGACTAATCGGCTACAATGAGCAGTTCTTC. V gene TRBV9 combines with J gene TRBJ2-1; tentative D call: TRBD2 (5 bases). CDR1 is SGDLS, CDR2 YYNGEE, per germline. The CDR3 is made up of 16 amino acids. With 7 bases removed from V and 3 bases from J, the gap between germline ends came to 20 bases.

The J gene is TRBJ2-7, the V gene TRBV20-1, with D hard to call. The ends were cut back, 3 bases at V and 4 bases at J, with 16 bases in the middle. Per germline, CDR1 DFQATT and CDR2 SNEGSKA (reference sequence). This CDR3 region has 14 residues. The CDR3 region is CSASSWAGRYEQYF. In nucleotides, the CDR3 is TGCAGTGCTAGCTCATGGGCAGGAAGGTACGAGCAGTACTTC.

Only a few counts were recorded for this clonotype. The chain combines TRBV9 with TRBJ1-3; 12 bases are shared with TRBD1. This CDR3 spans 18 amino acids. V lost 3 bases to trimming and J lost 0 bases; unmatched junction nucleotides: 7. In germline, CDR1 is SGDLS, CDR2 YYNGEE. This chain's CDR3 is CASSATGTGGLSGNTIYF. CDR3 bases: TGTGCCAGCAGCGCTACCGGGACAGGGGGCCTCTCTGGAAACACCATATATTTT.

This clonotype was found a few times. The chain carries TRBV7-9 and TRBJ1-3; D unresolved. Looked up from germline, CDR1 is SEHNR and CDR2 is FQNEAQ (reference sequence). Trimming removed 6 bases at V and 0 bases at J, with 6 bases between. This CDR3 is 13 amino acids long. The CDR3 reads CASRQSSGNTIYF. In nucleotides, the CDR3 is TGTGCCAGCAGGCAGAGCTCTGGAAACACCATATATTTT.

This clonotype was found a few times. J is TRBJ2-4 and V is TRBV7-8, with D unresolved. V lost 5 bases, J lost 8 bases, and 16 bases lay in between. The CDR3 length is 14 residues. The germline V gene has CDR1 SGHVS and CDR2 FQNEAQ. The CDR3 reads CASSPRRTIDIQYF. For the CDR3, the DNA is TGTGCCAGCAGCCCCCGTCGGACGATTGACATTCAGTACTTC.

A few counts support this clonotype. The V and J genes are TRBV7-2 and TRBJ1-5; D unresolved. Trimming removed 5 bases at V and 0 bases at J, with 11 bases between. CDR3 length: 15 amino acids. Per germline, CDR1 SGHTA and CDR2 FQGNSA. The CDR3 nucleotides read TGTGCCAGCAGCCAGCAGGCAGATAGCAATCAGCCCCAGCATTTT. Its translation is CASSQQADSNQPQHF.

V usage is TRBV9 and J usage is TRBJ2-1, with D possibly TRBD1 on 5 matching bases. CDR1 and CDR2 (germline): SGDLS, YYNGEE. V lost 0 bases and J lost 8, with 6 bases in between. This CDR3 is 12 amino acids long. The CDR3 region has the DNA TGTGCCAGCAGCGTAGCAGGGTATGAGCAGTTCTTC. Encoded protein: CASSVAGYEQFF.

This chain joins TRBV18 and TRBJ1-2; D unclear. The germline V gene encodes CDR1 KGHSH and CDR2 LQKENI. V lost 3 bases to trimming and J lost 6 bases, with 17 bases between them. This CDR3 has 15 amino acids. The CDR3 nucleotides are TGTGCCAGCTCACCGTCTCAAGGGTTTGGAGATGGCTACACCTTC. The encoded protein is CASSPSQGFGDGYTF.

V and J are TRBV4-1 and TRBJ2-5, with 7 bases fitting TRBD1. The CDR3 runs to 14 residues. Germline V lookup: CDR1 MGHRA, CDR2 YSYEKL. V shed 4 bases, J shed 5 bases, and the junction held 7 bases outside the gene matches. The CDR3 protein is CASSLGTARETQYF. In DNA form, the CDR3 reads TGCGCCAGCAGCCTTGGGACAGCCAGGGAGACCCAGTACTTC.

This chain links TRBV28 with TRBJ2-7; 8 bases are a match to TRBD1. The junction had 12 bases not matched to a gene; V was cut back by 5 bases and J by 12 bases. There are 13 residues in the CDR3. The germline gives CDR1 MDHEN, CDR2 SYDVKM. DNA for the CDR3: TGTGCCAGCAGTCCTGGATCAGGGGGCGTCTTGTACGTC. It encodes CASSPGSGGVLYV.

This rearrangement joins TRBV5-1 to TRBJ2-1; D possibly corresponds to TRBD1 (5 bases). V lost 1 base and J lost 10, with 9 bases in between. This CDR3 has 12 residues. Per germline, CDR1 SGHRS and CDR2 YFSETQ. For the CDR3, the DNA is TGCGCCAGCAGCTTGCAGGGCCACGAGCAGTTCTTC. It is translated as CASSLQGHEQFF.

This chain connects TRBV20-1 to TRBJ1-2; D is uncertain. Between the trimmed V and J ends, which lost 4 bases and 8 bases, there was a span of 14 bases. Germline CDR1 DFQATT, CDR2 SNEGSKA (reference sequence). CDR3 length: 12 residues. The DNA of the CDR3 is TGCAGTGCTACCCAATCGGGGAACGGCTACACCTTC. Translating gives CSATQSGNGYTF.

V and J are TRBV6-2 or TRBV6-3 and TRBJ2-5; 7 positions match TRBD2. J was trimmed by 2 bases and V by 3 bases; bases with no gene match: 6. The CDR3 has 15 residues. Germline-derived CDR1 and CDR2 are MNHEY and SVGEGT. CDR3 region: CASSYGGEPQETQYF. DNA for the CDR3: TGTGCCAGCAGTTATGGGGGGGAGCCACAAGAGACCCAGTACTTC.

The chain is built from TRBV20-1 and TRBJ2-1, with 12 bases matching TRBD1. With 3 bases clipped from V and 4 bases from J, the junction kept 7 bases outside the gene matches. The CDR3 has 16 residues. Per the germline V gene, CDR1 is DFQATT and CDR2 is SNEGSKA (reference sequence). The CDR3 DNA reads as TGCAGTGCTAGGGTCGGGACAGGGGGCCCATACAATGAGCAGTTCTTC. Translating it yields CSARVGTGGPYNEQFF.

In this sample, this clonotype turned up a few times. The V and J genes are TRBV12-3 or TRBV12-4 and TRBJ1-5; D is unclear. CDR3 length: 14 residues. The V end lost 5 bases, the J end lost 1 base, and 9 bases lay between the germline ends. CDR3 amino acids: CASSDPTSNQPQHF. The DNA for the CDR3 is TGTGCCAGCAGTGACCCGACAAGCAATCAGCCCCAGCATTTT.

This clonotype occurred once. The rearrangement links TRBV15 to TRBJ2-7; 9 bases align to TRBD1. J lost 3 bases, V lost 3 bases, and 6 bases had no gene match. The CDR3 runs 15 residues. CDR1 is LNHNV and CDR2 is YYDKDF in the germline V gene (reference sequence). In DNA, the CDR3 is TGTGCCACCAGCAGCTCCGGGACAGGGCTCTACGAGCAGTACTTC. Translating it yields CATSSSGTGLYEQYF. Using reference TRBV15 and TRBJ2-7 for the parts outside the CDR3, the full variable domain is DAMVIQNPRYQVTQFGKPVTLSCSQTLNHNVMYWYQQKSSQAPKLLFHYYDKDFNNEADTPDNFQSRRPNTSFCFLDIRSPGLGDTAMYLCATSSSGTGLYEQYFGPGTRLTVT.

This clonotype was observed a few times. In nucleotides, the CDR3 is TGCGCCAGCAGCCAGGGGACTAGCGGGGCCTACGAGCAGTACTTC. This gives the protein CASSQGTSGAYEQYF. This sequence joins TRBV4-1 and TRBJ2-7, with 13 bases matching TRBD2. The germline gives CDR1 MGHRA, CDR2 YSYEKL. CDR3 length: 15 amino acids. Germline trimming cut 3 bases from V and 2 bases from J; bases unmatched to any gene: 1.

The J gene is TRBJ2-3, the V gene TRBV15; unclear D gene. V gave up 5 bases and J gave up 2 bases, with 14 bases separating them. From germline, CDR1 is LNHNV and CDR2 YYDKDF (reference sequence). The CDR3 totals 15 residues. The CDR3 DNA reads TGTGCCACCAGCCTGGGCGGTCCCCACACAGATACGCAGTATTTT. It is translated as CATSLGGPHTDTQYF.

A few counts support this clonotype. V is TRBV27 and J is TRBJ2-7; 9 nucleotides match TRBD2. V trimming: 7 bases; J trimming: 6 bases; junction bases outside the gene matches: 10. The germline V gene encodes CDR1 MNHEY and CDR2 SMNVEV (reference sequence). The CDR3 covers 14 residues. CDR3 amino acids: CASKAGGGWAEQYV. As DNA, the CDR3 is TGTGCCAGCAAGGCGGGGGGGGGCTGGGCCGAGCAGTACGTC.

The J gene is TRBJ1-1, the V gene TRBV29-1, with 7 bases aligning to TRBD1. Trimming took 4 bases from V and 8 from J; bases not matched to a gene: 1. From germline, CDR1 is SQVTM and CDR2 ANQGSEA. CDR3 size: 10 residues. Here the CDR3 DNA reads TGCAGCGTTGTGGACAGGGAAGCTTTCTTT. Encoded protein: CSVVDREAFF.

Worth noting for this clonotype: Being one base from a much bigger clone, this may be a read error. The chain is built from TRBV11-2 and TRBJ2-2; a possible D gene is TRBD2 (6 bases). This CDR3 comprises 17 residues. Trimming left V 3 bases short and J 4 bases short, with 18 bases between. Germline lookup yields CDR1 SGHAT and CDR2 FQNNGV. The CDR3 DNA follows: TGTGCCAGCAGCTTGGGGAGGCCCCAAATGGCCACCGGGGAGCTGTTTTTT. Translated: CASSLGRPQMATGELFF.

CDR3 sequence reads: CASSTVLVVRDYNEQFF. CDR3 sequence (DNA): TGTGCCAGCAGCACGGTCCTCGTGGTCCGGGATTACAATGAGCAGTTCTTC. The chain carries TRBV7-8 and TRBJ2-1; perhaps TRBD2 as D (5 bases). Germline-derived CDR1 and CDR2 are SGHVS and FQNEAQ. Trimming pared 5 bases from V and 4 bases from J, leaving 21 bases between. There are 17 residues in the CDR3.

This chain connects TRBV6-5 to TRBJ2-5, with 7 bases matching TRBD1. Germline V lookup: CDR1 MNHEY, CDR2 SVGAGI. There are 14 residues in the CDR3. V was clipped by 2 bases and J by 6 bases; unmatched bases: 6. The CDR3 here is CASSYHTGEKTQYF. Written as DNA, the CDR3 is TGTGCCAGCAGTTACCATACAGGGGAGAAGACCCAGTACTTC.

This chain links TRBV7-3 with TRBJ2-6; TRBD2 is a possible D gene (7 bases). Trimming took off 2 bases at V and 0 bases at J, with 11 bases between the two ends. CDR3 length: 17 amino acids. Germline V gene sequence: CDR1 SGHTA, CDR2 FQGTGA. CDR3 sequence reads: CASSLLGGLSGANVLTF. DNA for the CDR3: TGTGCCAGCAGCTTATTGGGGGGGCTCTCTGGGGCCAACGTCCTGACTTTC.

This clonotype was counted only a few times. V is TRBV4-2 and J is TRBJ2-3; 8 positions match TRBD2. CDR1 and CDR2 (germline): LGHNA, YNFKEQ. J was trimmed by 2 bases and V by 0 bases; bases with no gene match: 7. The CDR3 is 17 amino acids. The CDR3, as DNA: TGTGCCAGCAGCCAAGACGGGCCTAGCGGGCTCACAGATACGCAGTATTTT. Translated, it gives CASSQDGPSGLTDTQYF.

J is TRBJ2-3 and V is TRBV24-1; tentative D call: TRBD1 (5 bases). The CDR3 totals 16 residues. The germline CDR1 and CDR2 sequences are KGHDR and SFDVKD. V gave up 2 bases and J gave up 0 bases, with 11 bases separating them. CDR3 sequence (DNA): TGTGCCACCAGTGATTCAGACAGCACTAGCACAGATACGCAGTATTTT. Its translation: CATSDSDSTSTDTQYF.

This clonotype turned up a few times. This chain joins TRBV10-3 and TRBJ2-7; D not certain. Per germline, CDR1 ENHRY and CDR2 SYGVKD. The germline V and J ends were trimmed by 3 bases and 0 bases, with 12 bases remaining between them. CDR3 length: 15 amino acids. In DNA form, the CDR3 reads TGTGCCATCAGTGATCCGGACCATAGCTCCTACGAGCAGTACTTC. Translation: CAISDPDHSSYEQYF.

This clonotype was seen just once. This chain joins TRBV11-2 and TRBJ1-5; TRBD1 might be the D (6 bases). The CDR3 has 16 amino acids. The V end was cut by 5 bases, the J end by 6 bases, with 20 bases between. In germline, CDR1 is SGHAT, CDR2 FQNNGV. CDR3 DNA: TGTGCCAGCAGCCCGTGGAAGACTGGGGGCGTTCAGCCCCAGCATTTT. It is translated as CASSPWKTGGVQPQHF.